This TCR beta chain appears in the sequencing data of a study of metastatic and nonmetastatic thyroid tumors. The study's findings and limits: Versus benign nodules, malignant thyroid tumors reportedly had significantly higher TCR beta diversity, in blood and tumor.

Per the authors' pipeline: A classifier of distant metastasis in papillary thyroid cancer was built from CDR3 differences (across clinicopathological groups). TCRdb re-called the PCR reads via MiXCR. Clone size and V and J calls follow TCRdb, not the original study. The repertoire has tens of thousands of clones, 15% of them found once; the top ten carry roughly 4%. No patient received treatment before thyroid surgery. This clone was detected many times. Its antigen is undetermined. The sequenced material came from blood. The sequence came from a female donor with papillary thyroid cancer or a benign thyroid nodule (not recorded which). Some clones in this sample may be carry-over from other donors' samples.

CDR3 coding DNA: TGTGCCTGGAGTCGGCAGGGGACGGAGACCCAGTACTTC. Translation gives CAWSRQGTETQYF. The chain employs TRBV30 and TRBJ2-5, with D possibly matching TRBD1 (6 bases). V dropped 2 bases and J dropped 5 bases, with 12 bases sitting between them. CDR1 GTSNPN and CDR2 SVGIG come from the germline V gene (reference sequence). This CDR3 has 13 residues.